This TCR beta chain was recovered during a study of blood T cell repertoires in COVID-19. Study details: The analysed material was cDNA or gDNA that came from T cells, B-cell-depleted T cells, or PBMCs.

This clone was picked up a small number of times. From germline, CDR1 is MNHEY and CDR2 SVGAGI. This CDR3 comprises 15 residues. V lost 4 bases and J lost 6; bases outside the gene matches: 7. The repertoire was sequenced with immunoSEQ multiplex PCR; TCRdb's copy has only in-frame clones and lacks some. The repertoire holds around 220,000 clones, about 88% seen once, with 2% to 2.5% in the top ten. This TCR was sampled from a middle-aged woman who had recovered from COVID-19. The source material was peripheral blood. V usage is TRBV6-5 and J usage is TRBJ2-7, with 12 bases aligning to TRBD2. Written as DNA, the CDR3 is TGTGCCAGCAGTTCCCGGGGGACTAGCGGGCTCGAGCAGTACTTC. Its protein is CASSSRGTSGLEQYF.